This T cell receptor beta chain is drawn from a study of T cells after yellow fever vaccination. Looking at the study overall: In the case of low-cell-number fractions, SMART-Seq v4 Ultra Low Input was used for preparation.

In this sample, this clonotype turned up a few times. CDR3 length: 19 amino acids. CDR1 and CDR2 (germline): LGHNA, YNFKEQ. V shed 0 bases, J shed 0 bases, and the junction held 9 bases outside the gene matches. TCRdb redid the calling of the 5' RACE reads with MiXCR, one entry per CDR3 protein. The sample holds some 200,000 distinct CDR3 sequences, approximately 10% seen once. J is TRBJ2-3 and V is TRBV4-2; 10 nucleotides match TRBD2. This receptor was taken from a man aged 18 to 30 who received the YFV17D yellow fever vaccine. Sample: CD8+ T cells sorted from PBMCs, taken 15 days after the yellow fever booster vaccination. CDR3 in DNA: TGTGCCAGCAGCCAAGATGGGCTAGCGGGGGTGTCTAGCACAGATACGCAGTATTTT. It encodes CASSQDGLAGVSSTDTQYF.